A selection of T cell receptor beta chains follows, all from one sample in a study of OX40 agonist ivuxolimab in advanced cancers. Method: immunoSEQ multiplex PCR; TCRdb's copy keeps in-frame clones and lacks some. In the table there are under 13,000 clones, 77% of which are singletons. The sample consisted of CD4+ or CD8+ T cells sorted from blood, taken in a trial of the OX40 agonist ivuxolimab. The receptors come from an adult with an advanced solid tumor such as melanoma, head and neck, liver or kidney cancer. Each CDR3 is given with its conserved first and last residue. D genes are given only for firm matches. Size values are once, few and many counts, or a class for expanded clones, and some rows have none.

TRBJ1-1 | . | . | TRBV5-1 | CASSEQTEVKSTEAFF | TGCGCCAGCAGCGAGCAGACTGAGGTTAAGAGCACTGAAGCTTTCTTT
TRBJ2-7 | . | . | TRBV6-6 | CASLRDGQTEQYF | TGTGCCAGCCTGAGGGACGGCCAGACCGAGCAGTACTTC
TRBJ1-5 | . | . | TRBV28 | CASSSLHGQNQPQHF | TGTGCCAGCAGTTCCCTACATGGACAAAATCAGCCCCAGCATTTT
TRBJ2-1 | . | . | TRBV27 | CASSFQQGRGNEQFF | TGTGCCAGCAGTTTTCAACAGGGTCGGGGCAATGAGCAGTTCTTC
TRBJ2-7 | . | . | TRBV6-5 | CASTFSGSGNEQYF | TGTGCCAGTACCTTTAGCGGCTCTGGGAACGAGCAGTACTTC
TRBJ1-2 | . | . | TRBV19 | CASSKNGYTF | TGTGCCAGTAGTAAAAATGGCTACACCTTC
TRBJ1-5 | . | . | TRBV6-5 | CASSYTSGSTQPQHF | TGTGCCAGCAGTTACACCTCCGGGTCTACTCAGCCCCAGCATTTT
TRBJ2-7 | . | . | TRBV5-4 | CASSLWPALNNYEQYF | TGTGCCAGCAGCTTATGGCCAGCCCTAAATAACTACGAGCAGTACTTC
TRBJ1-1 | . | . | TRBV6-1 | CASSEGRATAFAEAFF | TGTGCCAGCAGTGAAGGACGGGCCACTGCCTTTGCTGAAGCTTTCTTT
TRBJ1-2 | TRBD1 | once | TRBV29-1 | CSVEQGDYGYTF | TGCAGCGTGGAACAGGGGGACTATGGCTACACCTTC
TRBJ1-5 | . | . | TRBV7-2 | CASSFSPTNPQHF | TGTGCCAGCAGCTTTAGCCCGACAAACCCCCAGCATTTT
TRBJ1-2 | . | . | TRBV2 | CASSEVEEAVYGHTF | TGTGCCAGCAGTGAAGTGGAGGAGGCGGTGTATGGCCACACCTTC
TRBJ2-1 | . | . | TRBV11-2 | CASSLYGPRDTGARNEQFF | TGTGCCAGCAGCTTATATGGGCCCCGAGATACGGGGGCGAGGAATGAGCAGTTCTTC
TRBJ1-2 | . | few | TRBV19 | CASSRDPDTGYTF | TGTGCCAGTAGTCGGGACCCGGATACTGGCTACACCTTC
TRBJ2-7 | TRBD2 | once | TRBV5-4 | CASSRAGGGSYEQYF | TGTGCCAGCAGCCGCGCGGGGGGAGGCTCCTACGAGCAGTACTTC
TRBJ2-1 | TRBD2 | . | TRBV7-3 | CASSRGRSGRVNEQFF | TGTGCCAGCAGCCGCGGTCGTAGCGGGAGGGTCAATGAGCAGTTCTTC
TRBJ1-5 | . | few | TRBV7-9 | CASSLARDPPYSNQPQHF | TGTGCCAGCAGCTTAGCGAGGGACCCACCATATAGCAATCAGCCCCAGCATTTT
TRBJ2-3 | TRBD2 | . | TRBV6-4 | CASSERGGPDTQYF | TGTGCCAGCAGTGAGCGGGGGGGCCCAGATACGCAGTATTTT
TRBJ2-1 | TRBD2 | . | TRBV30 | CAWRPSGLSYNEQFF | TGTGCCTGGCGCCCTAGCGGACTTTCCTACAATGAGCAGTTCTTC
TRBJ2-1 | . | . | TRBV18 | CASSPTIGSPMSSYNEQFF | TGTGCCAGCTCACCTACTATCGGGTCCCCAATGAGCTCCTACAATGAGCAGTTCTTC
TRBJ2-4 | . | . | TRBV6-8 | CASRSQNIQYF | TGTGCCAGCAGGTCGCAAAACATTCAGTACTTC
TRBJ1-1 | . | . | TRBV27 | CASSLLGSTNTEAFF | TGTGCCAGCAGTTTATTGGGGTCTACGAACACTGAAGCTTTCTTT
TRBJ2-7 | . | . | TRBV7-3 | CASSLPSDSLNLYEQYF | TGTGCCAGCAGCTTACCCTCGGACAGCCTGAACCTTTACGAGCAGTACTTC
TRBJ2-1 | . | . | TRBV15 | CATSRLLGGSSYNEQFF | TGTGCCACCAGCAGGCTCCTAGGGGGAAGCTCCTACAATGAGCAGTTCTTC
TRBJ1-1 | . | . | TRBV7-8 | CASSRTGSTEAFF | TGTGCCAGCTCCCGGACGGGGTCAACTGAAGCTTTCTTT
TRBJ1-4 | . | . | TRBV9 | CASSPRTGEKLFF | TGTGCCAGCAGCCCGCGGACGGGGGAAAAACTGTTTTTT
TRBJ1-3 | . | . | TRBV28 | CASSLTGPGNTIYF | TGTGCCAGCAGTTTAACAGGGCCCGGAAACACCATATATTTT
TRBJ2-3 | TRBD2 | once | TRBV6-4 | CASSDSSGGPDTQYF | TGTGCCAGCAGTGACTCCTCGGGGGGGCCAGATACGCAGTATTTT
TRBJ2-4 | TRBD1 | . | TRBV25-1 | CASSADRGQNIQYF | TGTGCCAGCAGTGCAGACAGGGGGCAAAACATTCAGTACTTC
TRBJ1-2 | . | . | TRBV5-8 | CASSLSWQGIYGYTF | TGTGCCAGCAGCTTGTCGTGGCAGGGGATCTATGGCTACACCTTC
TRBJ1-4 | . | . | TRBV29-1 | CSVVGAEGKLFF | TGCAGCGTTGTGGGGGCGGAGGGGAAACTGTTTTTT
TRBJ2-2 | . | . | TRBV4-1 | CASSQDLVPVYTGELFF | TGCGCCAGCAGCCAAGATCTAGTACCGGTATACACCGGGGAGCTGTTTTTT
TRBJ1-5 | TRBD1 | . | TRBV27 | CASKTGGRNQPQHF | TGTGCCAGCAAAACAGGGGGCCGCAATCAGCCCCAGCATTTT
TRBJ2-1 | TRBD1 | . | TRBV11-2 | CASSVRQGGTYNEQFF | TGTGCCAGCAGCGTTAGACAGGGGGGAACCTACAATGAGCAGTTCTTC
TRBJ2-3 | TRBD1 | once | TRBV4-3 | CASTPSGTGVGTQYF | TGCGCCAGCACCCCGTCCGGGACAGGGGTTGGTACGCAGTATTTT
TRBJ2-7 | TRBD2 | . | TRBV6-5 | CASSYSRAGIDEQYF | TGTGCCAGCAGTTACTCGAGAGCGGGGATTGATGAGCAGTACTTC
TRBJ2-1 | . | . | TRBV7-9 | CASSLGGVPYNEQFF | TGTGCCAGCAGCTTAGGGGGGGTCCCCTACAATGAGCAGTTCTTC
TRBJ1-2 | . | . | TRBV27 | CASSLEAAHGLYGYTF | TGTGCCAGCAGTTTAGAGGCCGCGCATGGACTCTATGGCTACACCTTC
TRBJ2-1 | . | . | TRBV11-3 | CASSLEQSSYNEQFF | TGTGCCAGCAGCTTGGAACAGAGCTCCTACAATGAGCAGTTCTTC
TRBJ2-1 | TRBD1 | . | TRBV2 | CASGTGVGSYNEQFF | TGTGCCAGCGGGACAGGGGTAGGCTCCTACAATGAGCAGTTCTTC
TRBJ2-7 | . | few | TRBV9 | CASSSAYEQYF | TGTGCCAGCAGCTCCGCCTACGAGCAGTACTTC
TRBJ2-3 | . | . | TRBV11-1 | CASSFQQGPDTQYF | TGTGCCAGCAGCTTTCAGCAGGGGCCAGATACGCAGTATTTT
TRBJ1-3 | . | . | TRBV6-6 | CASSYWVGEGTSIYF | TGTGCCAGCAGTTACTGGGTGGGTGAAGGAACGTCCATATATTTT
TRBJ2-7 | . | . | TRBV9 | CASSPYGGVAYEQYF | TGTGCCAGCAGCCCGTACGGTGGTGTTGCCTACGAGCAGTACTTC
TRBJ1-6 | TRBD1 | . | TRBV30 | CAWMLTGANSPLHF | TGTGCCTGGATGTTGACAGGGGCCAATTCACCCCTCCACTTT
TRBJ2-7 | . | . | TRBV7-6 | CASSLGQNSYEQYF | TGTGCCAGCAGCTTGGGGCAGAACTCCTACGAGCAGTACTTC
TRBJ2-3 | TRBD1 | . | TRBV5-6 | CASSRIRTGANTDTQYF | TGTGCCAGCAGCCGCATCCGGACAGGGGCCAACACAGATACGCAGTATTTT
TRBJ2-7 | . | . | TRBV4-3 | CASRLDRSSYEQYF | TGCGCCAGCAGACTGGACCGGAGCTCCTACGAGCAGTACTTC
TRBJ2-2 | . | few | TRBV7-8 | CASSSPGQRKFTGELFF | TGTGCCAGCAGCTCGCCGGGACAACGGAAATTTACCGGGGAGCTGTTTTTT
TRBJ2-2 | . | . | TRBV7-6 | CASSLLAYTGELFF | TGTGCCAGCAGCTTACTAGCTTACACCGGGGAGCTGTTTTTT
TRBJ1-2 | . | . | TRBV28 | CASSLEGHSDGYTF | TGTGCCAGCAGTTTGGAGGGTCATAGCGATGGCTACACCTTC
TRBJ2-1 | . | once | TRBV27 | CASSLFTGGTHNEQFF | TGTGCCAGCAGTTTATTCACAGGAGGCACCCACAATGAGCAGTTCTTC
TRBJ2-5 | TRBD1 | . | TRBV2 | CASSELPQTGFGETQYF | TGTGCCAGCAGTGAACTCCCCCAGACAGGGTTCGGAGAGACCCAGTACTTC